This TCR beta chain comes out of a study of early T cells in non-severe SARS-CoV-2 infection. Turning to the study itself: Bulk RNA isolated from unsorted whole blood underwent sequencing; chains were not paired.

The library protocol tagged individual cDNA molecules with unique molecular identifiers. In TCRdb, the 5' RACE reads were re-called with MiXCR into one record per CDR3 protein. The table records approximately 69,000 distinct CDR3 sequences, 12% of them present only once. The V gene end was trimmed by 5 bases and the J gene end by 1 base; junction bases not matched to a gene: 5. This CDR3 is 15 amino acids long. Germline CDR1 is ENHRY and CDR2 is SYGVKD. V is TRBV10-3 and J is TRBJ2-7, with TRBD2 matching over 10 bases. This TCR came from an adult who was a healthcare worker with PCR-confirmed SARS-CoV-2 infection or an uninfected control (not recorded which). The specimen was whole blood. The DNA of the CDR3 is TGTGCCATCAGTACCTTTAGCGGGGGGTCCTACGAGCAGTACTTC. As protein: CAISTFSGGSYEQYF.